Here is one T cell receptor (beta chain) with its context. Its antigen is currently not known. Base qualities are not provided; no much larger clone lies one nucleotide away. Taken from the germline V gene, the CDR1 and CDR2 loops are SGHRS and YFSETQ. V and J are trimmed by 7 bases and 3 bases, and the gene matches miss 11 bases of the junction. The CDR3 measures 16 amino acids from cysteine to phenylalanine. Only CDR3 DNA remains: 48 bases, in frame from the first base. The source of the sample is a study of identifying expanded T cells in peripheral blood (dated by TCRdb to the late 2010s). As for the study more broadly: Technical replicates were generated by sequencing separate aliquots of the same genomic DNA pool, and four replicates were compared pairwise. The investigation overall reported the following: The authors expected that over much longer intervals, such as months to years, biological variance in healthy repertoires might increase even further. Both the number of clones called differentially abundant and the false-positive rate were significantly reduced by the beta-binomial model across all healthy-donor time intervals. Between technical replicates the binomial model flagged about 1.2 differentially abundant clones, whereas over around 2 weeks the binomial model flagged about 16.4 and over approximately four weeks 19 to 20. Across all healthy donors, variance in clone template counts between approximately two-week samples was found to increase significantly with total template count.

TCRbeta CDR3 regions were profiled with the immunoSEQ Assay using bias-controlled multiplex PCR amplification of genomic DNA. The paper's processing steps were these. To quantify the absolute abundance of each unique TCRbeta CDR3 region, the sequences were collapsed and filtered. Differential abundance was assessed using a binomial (Fisher-equivalent) model and a beta-binomial model in which time-dependent variance fitted from healthy donors was added. Clones with fewer than 5 combined templates were removed, and differential abundance was called for clones with a Benjamini-Hochberg FDR below 0.01. The form v = (b*log(k)+a)^2 was used to model beta-binomial variance as a function of total template count across the two samples. This is the immuneACCESS table as TCRdb keeps it, with only in-frame sequences that have V and J called. A part of the clones is gone; compared with another copy, unresolved V genes explain less than half, and the rest is unexplained. V, J and clone size are those of that table, while D and trimming were read from the DNA. This sample gives approximately 110,000 clones in total; around 89% of them show up just once. The top ten clones comprise roughly 17% of the sample.

No immune events such as infections were documented for the healthy donors during the collection period. To calibrate time-dependent variance in a beta-binomial model of T-cell clone differential abundance, blood repertoires from healthy donors were used as a training cohort. The training cohort comprised roughly 10 healthy donors, 3 female and 7 male. The donors were between about 25 and 70 years old, with an average age of approximately 45 years. Whole blood, obtained from a commercial supplier, was collected from each healthy donor at three time points spaced approximately two weeks apart. For immunosequencing, genomic DNA was extracted from unsorted whole blood.

The clonotype was recovered from a person aged 18 to 75 in good health. Sample: blood. The chain couples TRBV5-1 to TRBJ2-1; 9 central nucleotides agree with TRBD1. The CDR3 corresponds to CASGTLGTGLYNEQFF. The DNA reads as follows: TGCGCCAGCGGAACTTTAGGGACAGGGCTCTACAATGAGCAGTTCTTC.